This is a list of T cell receptor beta chains from one sample in a study of T cell changes during pregnancy in multiple sclerosis. Data came from immunoSEQ multiplex PCR; TCRdb stores just in-frame clones and leaves some out. Among tens of thousands of clones listed, about 89% were seen once. The material sequenced was CD4+ T cells from peripheral blood mononuclear cells, taken in the third trimester of pregnancy. The receptors were sampled from a female donor in good health, enrolled as a control in a pregnancy study. CDR3s include the opening cysteine and the closing phenylalanine or tryptophan.

V gene	J gene	CDR3 protein
TRBV5-1	TRBJ2-1	CASSLSGGRRNEQFF
TRBV7-2	TRBJ2-6	CATPAGAFGANVLTF
TRBV5-1	TRBJ1-1	CASSLANGQGGMNTEAFF
TRBV19	TRBJ2-3	CASSRLAGGDTQYF
TRBV7-2	TRBJ2-7	CASSLVGTGVPYEQYF
TRBV6-5	TRBJ2-3	CASSSGPDTQYF
TRBV6-1	TRBJ2-3	CASRLKSGGTDTQYF
TRBV7-2	TRBJ1-2	CASSSGGGRGGGYTF
TRBV6-5	TRBJ2-7	CASRKTGLSSYEQYF
TRBV5-4	TRBJ2-5	CASSVGRVKETQYF
TRBV7-9	TRBJ1-4	CASHPPPCENEKLFF
TRBV7-9	TRBJ1-1	CASSDSPKNTEAFF
TRBV5-1	TRBJ2-5	CASSRGTSGQETQYF
TRBV6-6	TRBJ2-7	CASSHTGQASHEQYF
TRBV7-8	TRBJ2-5	CASSLSQLSETQYF
TRBV4-1	TRBJ1-1	CASSQGGQINTEAFF
TRBV5-1	TRBJ1-2	CASSLDRGSYGYTF
TRBV29-1	TRBJ2-5	CSVVRGQETQYF
TRBV15	TRBJ2-2	CATSRDSAGELFF
TRBV7-2	TRBJ1-4	CASSLDKGAGEKLFF
TRBV7-9	TRBJ1-5	CASSQGGGNQPQHF
TRBV7-9	TRBJ2-2	CASSFSSLAGDDTGELFF
TRBV2	TRBJ2-3	CASRAGLADGTDTQYF
TRBV19	TRBJ1-1	CASSTQGRNTEAFF
TRBV5-5	TRBJ2-1	CASSPGYSSYNEQFF
TRBV15	NA	CATSGAGVLYEQYF
TRBV15	TRBJ2-1	CATSREWWRGAPYSSYNEQFF
TRBV30	TRBJ2-3	CATSADRVSDTQYF
TRBV7-7	TRBJ2-5	CASSPDRAETQYF
TRBV10-1	TRBJ2-2	CASNPDRPTGELFF
TRBV7-6	TRBJ1-6	CASSSTASPLHF
TRBV11-2	TRBJ2-2	CASSWGTVNTGELFF
TRBV6-1	TRBJ2-3	CASSGLGRGIGTDTQYF
TRBV11-2	TRBJ2-1	CASSTYRAGGPYREQFF
TRBV27	TRBJ1-2	CASRPGDSPQGNYGYTF
TRBV27	TRBJ1-2	CASRRQELNYGYTF
TRBV28	TRBJ2-1	CASSLLVLAGDNEQFF
TRBV10-3	TRBJ1-5	CAIRDNNQPQHF
TRBV12-5	TRBJ1-4	CASGWTGEVGEKLFF
TRBV29-1	TRBJ2-3	CSHQGGAGGTDTQYF
TRBV2	TRBJ1-4	CASTRVGEKLFF
TRBV7-9	TRBJ2-6	CASSPPGQIRSGANVLTF
TRBV6-1	TRBJ1-4	CATDRATLLDEKLFF
TRBV27	NA	CASSPLGTGAYEQYF